This is a list of T cell receptor beta chains from one sample in a study of cytomegalovirus exposure and HLA in healthy donors. The protocol was immunoSEQ multiplex PCR, while the TCRdb copy is restricted to in-frame clones and leaves out a portion. Among 200,000 to 250,000 clones listed, over 75% were seen once. Source material: PBMCs. These receptors were collected from a woman under 40 in good health and CMV-seronegative. The CDR3 runs from the conserved cysteine through the conserved F or W. Each record gives: CDR3 DNA, CDR3 protein, V gene, D gene, clone size, J gene. The D gene is left open where the match is weak. Clone size is shown for a subset of rows, as once, few, many or a class of expanded clone.

TGTGCCAGCAGCCAAGACCCAGGGGTAGATACGCAGTATTTT | CASSQDPGVDTQYF | TRBV4-2 | . | . | TRBJ2-3
TGTGCCAGCAGCATGGACAGGGGCGGGTTCTTC | CASSMDRGGFF | TRBV7-9 | TRBD1 | . | TRBJ2-1
TGCGCCAGCAGCTTGGACCCGACAGCCACAGATACGCAGTATTTT | CASSLDPTATDTQYF | TRBV5-1 | . | . | TRBJ2-3
TGTGCCAGCAGCAAAGCGGGCAGGGGCTACACTGAAGCTTTCTTT | CASSKAGRGYTEAFF | TRBV21-1 | . | . | TRBJ1-1
TGTGCCAGCACCACGGGGGGTACTGGGGAAAAACTGTTTTTT | CASTTGGTGEKLFF | TRBV28 | . | . | TRBJ1-4
TGTGCCAGCAGCGTAGGAGCGGGAGAAACCACAGATACGCAGTATTTT | CASSVGAGETTDTQYF | TRBV9 | TRBD2 | . | TRBJ2-3
TGTGCCAGCTCACCAGGACAGGGGGCTTTGGGGACTGAAGCTTTCTTT | CASSPGQGALGTEAFF | TRBV18 | TRBD1 | . | TRBJ1-1
TGCGCCAGCAGGCCGAAGCTGGGGCCGACCAATTCACCCCTCCACTTT | CASRPKLGPTNSPLHF | TRBV5-1 | . | . | TRBJ1-6
TGTGCCAGCAGTTACCCTGACAGTGAAAAACTGTTTTTT | CASSYPDSEKLFF | TRBV6-6 | . | . | TRBJ1-4
TGCGCCAGCAGCTCGACTAGCGGGTTCTTCCAGGGTTACTACGAGCAGTACTTC | CASSSTSGFFQGYYEQYF | TRBV5-1 | TRBD2 | . | TRBJ2-7
TGTGCCAGTAGTTCCGGACAGGAGCTGAACACTGAAGCTTTCTTT | CASSSGQELNTEAFF | TRBV19 | TRBD1 | . | TRBJ1-1
TGTGCCAGCAGCTCCAACAGGGGTTGGACAGATACGCAGTATTTT | CASSSNRGWTDTQYF | TRBV7-2 | TRBD1 | . | TRBJ2-3
TGCGCCAGCAGCCAAGAGACAGGGTATGTCGAGCAGTACTTC | CASSQETGYVEQYF | TRBV4-1 | TRBD1 | . | TRBJ2-7
TGTGCCAGCAGCTTGCTCCGAGGCTCTGGGGCCAACGTCCTGACTTTC | CASSLLRGSGANVLTF | TRBV28 | . | once | TRBJ2-6
TGTGCCAGCAGCTCGACAACGCACTATGGCTACACCTTC | CASSSTTHYGYTF | TRBV11-2 | . | . | TRBJ1-2
TGTGCCACCAGCAGAGATTTGGGGTCCTGGGGCGAGCAGTACTTC | CATSRDLGSWGEQYF | TRBV15 | . | once | TRBJ2-7
TGCAGCGTTGAACCGACTAGCGGGGGGGCCTACGGGAATGAGCAGTTCTTC | CSVEPTSGGAYGNEQFF | TRBV29-1 | TRBD2 | . | TRBJ2-1
TGCAGCGCCCGCTGGGTATCGGGGGAAGCTTTCTTT | CSARWVSGEAFF | TRBV29-1 | . | . | TRBJ1-1
TGTGCCAGCAGTGAAAGTGTTCAGGGTAATACATACGAGCAGTACTTC | CASSESVQGNTYEQYF | TRBV2 | . | . | TRBJ2-7
TGTGCCACCAGCACTCTACAGGGGCCCACTTACGAGCAGTACTTC | CATSTLQGPTYEQYF | TRBV15 | TRBD1 | . | TRBJ2-7
TGTACCAGCAGCGTAGGTGGGAGCGATGGCTACACCTTC | CTSSVGGSDGYTF | TRBV9 | . | . | TRBJ1-2
TGCGCCAGCAGCTTCCAGGCCCACGAGCAGTACTTC | CASSFQAHEQYF | TRBV5-1 | . | . | TRBJ2-7
TGCGCCAGCAATCTAGTTGGGGCTGCGACAGATACGCAGTATTTT | CASNLVGAATDTQYF | TRBV5-1 | . | few | TRBJ2-3
TGTGCCAGCAGCTTAACCCCTAGCGGGGTGAACACCGGGGAGCTGTTTTTT | CASSLTPSGVNTGELFF | TRBV7-3 | TRBD2 | once | TRBJ2-2
TGTGCCAGCAGCTTAGGGGCGGGAAGTTTCAATGAGCAGTTCTTC | CASSLGAGSFNEQFF | TRBV7-9 | . | . | TRBJ2-1
TGTGCCAGCAGCCCTCCGGGACAGGGGTGGGATGAGCAGTTCTTC | CASSPPGQGWDEQFF | TRBV7-3 | TRBD1 | . | TRBJ2-1
TGTGCCAGCAGCGCCCGGGACAGGGGGCGCCTATTGTTTTTT | CASSARDRGRLLFF | TRBV21-1 | . | . | TRBJ1-4
TGTGCCAGCATGCCCGGACAGGGACGGGGGGCCAACGTCCTGACTTTC | CASMPGQGRGANVLTF | TRBV11-2 | TRBD1 | . | TRBJ2-6
TGCGCCAGCAGCCAAAGGGGCTTGGCAGATACGCAGTATTTT | CASSQRGLADTQYF | TRBV4-1 | . | . | TRBJ2-3
TGTGCCAGCAGCCACCGACTGACGCAAGAGACCCAGTACTTC | CASSHRLTQETQYF | TRBV6-5 | . | . | TRBJ2-5
TGTGCCAGCAGCGTAGCCCCCTTGGACAGGGAAGGATTGGGAAACACCATATATTTT | CASSVAPLDREGLGNTIYF | TRBV9 | TRBD1 | . | TRBJ1-3
TGTGCCAGCTCACGGCAAGTCGGGGCGAACACCGGGGAGCTGTTTTTT | CASSRQVGANTGELFF | TRBV18 | . | . | TRBJ2-2
TGTGCCAGAAGCCCCCTATCGTATGGCTACACCTTC | CARSPLSYGYTF | TRBV5-3 | . | . | TRBJ1-2
TGTGCCAGCAGTTACTCCAGGGGGCCGAGCGGGGAGCTGTTTTTT | CASSYSRGPSGELFF | TRBV6-5 | TRBD1 | . | TRBJ2-2
TGCGCCAGCAGCTTGTCTATGAACACTGAAGCTTTCTTT | CASSLSMNTEAFF | TRBV5-1 | . | . | TRBJ1-1